The 12 T cell receptor beta chains given below trace back to one sample, sequenced in a study of CD8 T cell repertoires and HIV-1 epitope variants. Assay used: immunoSEQ multiplex PCR; TCRdb lists only in-frame clones, some missing. The sample has about 95,000 clones; almost 75% are singletons. The sample was uncultured baseline CD8+ T cells from peripheral blood mononuclear cells (PBMCs). The receptor source for this set is a male donor with HIV.

The V gene is TRBV4-1, the J gene TRBJ1-4; no clear D. Trimming took 1 base from V and 5 from J, leaving 11 bases between them. Per the germline V gene, CDR1 is MGHRA and CDR2 is YSYEKL. The length of the CDR3 is 15 residues. This CDR3 reads CASSQVSRSNEKLFF. DNA for the CDR3: TGCGCCAGCAGCCAAGTGAGCAGGTCAAATGAAAAACTGTTTTTT.

The sample holds one count of this clone. The V gene is TRBV21-1, the J gene TRBJ2-2. TRBV21-1 is shown as a pseudogene. This CDR3 spans 12 amino acids. The CDR3 spells CASSNVAGELFF. As DNA, the CDR3 is TGTGCCAGCAGCAACGTGGCCGGGGAGCTGTTTTTT.

This chain links TRBV7-2 with TRBJ2-7; the match to TRBD1 covers 8 bases. Germline V CDR1 and CDR2: SGHTA, FQGNSA. CDR3 size: 16 residues. Trimming removed 3 bases from V and 0 bases from J; junction bases left unmatched: 7. This CDR3 reads CASSLVQGGSSYEQYF. The CDR3 region has the DNA TGTGCCAGCAGCTTGGTACAGGGGGGTTCCTCCTACGAGCAGTACTTC.

The chain is built from TRBV7-8 and TRBJ1-1; D uncertain. The length of the CDR3 is 15 residues. V lost 1 base and J 2 bases, leaving 11 bases between the germline ends. The germline CDR1 and CDR2 sequences are SGHVS and FQNEAQ. DNA for the CDR3: TGTGCCAGCAGCTTAGGCCTCATCGACAACACTGAAGCTTTCTTT. It specifies CASSLGLIDNTEAFF. Drawing the rest from reference TRBV7-8 and TRBJ1-1, the complete variable domain is GAGVSQSPRYKVAKRGQDVALRCDPISGHVSLFWYQQALGQGPEFLTYFQNEAQLDKSGLPSDRFFAERPEGSVSTLKIQRTQQEDSAVYLCASSLGLIDNTEAFFGQGTRLTVV.

In this sample, this clone turned up many times. The chain couples TRBV6-5 to TRBJ1-2, with TRBD1 identical over 9 bases. The CDR3 runs to 15 residues. Germline CDR1 and CDR2: MNHEY and SVGAGI. The V gene end was trimmed by 4 bases and the J gene end by 3 bases; junction bases not matched to a gene: 6. The CDR3: CASSSSQGADYGYTF. The CDR3 bases are TGTGCCAGCAGTTCTTCACAGGGGGCTGACTATGGCTACACCTTC.

The chain combines TRBV9 with TRBJ1-2, with D unresolved. V was cut by 3 bases and J by 1 base, with 10 bases left in between. Germline values: CDR1 SGDLS, CDR2 YYNGEE. The CDR3 has 14 amino acids. In DNA form, the CDR3 reads TGTGCCAGCAGCGCCGGAGGGTTTAACTATGGCTACACCTTC. It encodes CASSAGGFNYGYTF.

The chain combines TRBV6-1 with TRBJ1-5; 9 nucleotides agree with TRBD1. Germline CDR1 and CDR2: MNHNS and SASEGT. V lost 0 bases and J lost 5; bases outside the gene matches: 5. There are 16 residues in the CDR3. Here the CDR3 DNA reads TGTGCCAGCAGTGAAGCGCAAGGACAGGGGTATCAGCCCCAGCATTTT. Translated, it gives CASSEAQGQGYQPQHF.

This rearrangement joins TRBV5-6 to TRBJ1-6, with D perhaps TRBD1 (5 bases). The CDR3 runs to 16 residues. Germline V gives CDR1 SGHDT, CDR2 YYEEEE. Trimming removed 3 bases at V and 6 bases at J, with 16 bases between. CDR3 loop: CASSSRVSQGNSPLHF. In nucleotides, the CDR3 is TGTGCCAGCAGCTCCCGGGTCAGTCAGGGTAATTCACCCCTCCACTTT. Together with reference TRBV5-6 and TRBJ1-6, the CDR3 gives the full variable domain: DAGVTQSPTHLIKTRGQQVTLRCSPKSGHDTVSWYQQALGQGPQFIFQYYEEEERQRGNFPDRFSGHQFPNYSSELNVNALLLGDSALYLCASSSRVSQGNSPLHFGNGTRLTVT.

This CDR3 reads CASSQEGMENEQYF. CDR3 nucleotide sequence: TGTGCCAGCAGCCAAGAAGGGATGGAGAACGAGCAGTACTTC. V usage is TRBV4-2 and J usage is TRBJ2-7, with D unresolved. The CDR3 is 14 amino acids. V dropped 0 bases and J dropped 5 bases, with 11 bases sitting between them. The germline V gene encodes CDR1 LGHNA and CDR2 YNFKEQ.

This clone was recorded a few times. V and J are TRBV29-1 and TRBJ2-6; D might be TRBD1 (5 bases). The germline gives CDR1 SQVTM, CDR2 ANQGSEA. The V end was cut by 6 bases, the J end by 0 bases, with 6 bases between. The CDR3 runs 13 residues. CDR3 nucleotides: TGCAGCGTGACAGTCTCTGGGGCCAACGTCCTGACTTTC. This gives the protein CSVTVSGANVLTF.

V and J are TRBV5-1 and TRBJ2-4; D call uncertain. V dropped 0 bases and J dropped 0 bases, with 4 bases sitting between them. The germline gives CDR1 SGHRS, CDR2 YFSETQ. The CDR3 has 14 amino acids. CDR3 coding DNA: TGCGCCAGCAGCTTGGGAGTAGCCAAAAACATTCAGTACTTC. Protein sequence: CASSLGVAKNIQYF.

The V gene is TRBV19, the J gene TRBJ1-2; no firm D call. The V and J ends lost 5 bases and 0 bases respectively, with 10 bases between them. Germline-derived CDR1 and CDR2 are LNHDA and SQIVND (reference sequence). The CDR3 runs 14 residues. The CDR3 here is CASSASRANYGYTF. The CDR3 nucleotides read TGTGCCAGTAGTGCCTCCAGAGCTAACTATGGCTACACCTTC.